This entry describes one TCR beta chain. The V gene end was trimmed by 7 bases and the J gene end by 3 bases; junction bases not matched to a gene: 9. CDR3 length: 15 amino acids. Per the germline V gene, CDR1 is SQVTM and CDR2 is ANQGSEA. Original data processing: Reference gene primer amplification gave nucleated cell count estimates. Produced via immunoSEQ multiplex PCR; TCRdb's table is partial and in-frame only. Clone size and the V and J calls come from that table; the DNA yielded D and trimming. This sample has 70,000 to 85,000 clones, with roughly 87% found just once. The sample belongs to a study of blood T cell repertoires in COVID-19. Study at large: Sites across the United States, Italy and Spain contributed samples from acute and convalescent COVID-19. In each case, the material was cDNA or gDNA derived from T cells, B-cell-depleted T cells, or PBMCs.

The gene calls are TRBV29-1 and TRBJ2-3, with 11 bases identical to TRBD2. This TCR was recovered from a woman between 45 and 65 years old with active or convalescent COVID-19. Input material: peripheral blood. This chain's CDR3 is CSASSGGRGTDTQYF. CDR3 coding DNA: TGCAGCGCTTCTAGCGGGGGGAGGGGGACAGATACGCAGTATTTT.